The rows below give T cell receptor beta chains drawn from one sample of a study of blood T cells in healthy people across ages. Via MiXCR, TCRdb re-called the 5' RACE reads, giving one row per CDR3 protein. The top ten hold about 7.7% of the sample, which has some 1.5 million distinct CDR3 sequences, about 30% seen once. Input material: blood. The receptors here all came from a woman aged 25 to 39 in good health. CDR3s include the opening cysteine and the closing phenylalanine or tryptophan. A D gene is named only where the DNA matches it firmly. The size field is filled for only some rows; it gives once, few, many or a size class.

D gene	V gene	CDR3 length	clone size	J gene	CDR3 DNA	CDR3 protein
TRBD2	TRBV12-3/TRBV12-4	14	-	TRBJ2-7	TGTGCCAGCAGCGTACTAGCGGGAATTCACGAGCAGTACTTC	CASSVLAGIHEQYF
-	TRBV20-1	14	once	TRBJ2-3	TGCAGTGCTTCGCTGTCAGCCGACGGGAGTACGCAGTATTTT	CSASLSADGSTQYF
TRBD2	TRBV12-3/TRBV12-4	16	-	TRBJ2-1	TGTGCCAGCAGCCCTAAGGGAGCGGGGGGTTACAATGAGCAGTTCTTC	CASSPKGAGGYNEQFF
TRBD2	TRBV7-9	16	-	TRBJ2-3	TGTGCCAGCAGCCGGACTAGCGGGGTGATGACAGATACGCAGTATTTT	CASSRTSGVMTDTQYF
-	TRBV12-5	14	few	TRBJ2-1	TGTGCTAGTGCCTTAATACAGTCCTACAATGAGCAGTTCTTC	CASALIQSYNEQFF
-	TRBV7-6	15	-	TRBJ1-2	TGTGCCAGCAGCTTAGGGGCAGACCCCAGCTATGGCTACACCTTC	CASSLGADPSYGYTF
-	TRBV29-1	15	few	TRBJ2-1	TGCAGCGTACCTAATCGAATAGCTACCTACAATGAGCAGTTCTTC	CSVPNRIATYNEQFF
TRBD2	TRBV20-1	13	-	TRBJ2-7	TGCAGTGCCGATAGGACTAGCGGCCACGAGCAGTACTTC	CSADRTSGHEQYF
-	TRBV5-1	15	many	TRBJ2-1	TGCGCCAGCAGCGTCGGTCCGGGAGCCTACAATGAGCAGTTCTTC	CASSVGPGAYNEQFF
-	TRBV28	15	-	TRBJ2-7	TGTGCCAGCAGTTTACCCCCGGCATTTAAGGCCGAGCAGTACTTC	CASSLPPAFKAEQYF
-	TRBV5-1	16	-	TRBJ2-3	TGCGCCAGCTGCCCCCGTGCTAGCGCCGACACAGATACGCAGTATTTT	CASCPRASADTDTQYF
TRBD2	TRBV2	13	-	TRBJ2-7	TGTGCCAGCACTCGATTAGCGGGGACCGAGCAGTACTTC	CASTRLAGTEQYF
-	TRBV12-3/TRBV12-4	15	many	TRBJ2-7	TGTGCCAGCAGCTCCTTCGACGCTCTGGGCTACGAGCAGTACTTC	CASSSFDALGYEQYF
-	TRBV29-1	12	few	TRBJ1-1	TGCAGCGTTGCTCAGATGGGCACTGAAGCTTTCTTT	CSVAQMGTEAFF
TRBD1	TRBV12-3/TRBV12-4	14	-	TRBJ1-5	TGTGCCAGCACCCTGACAGGGGGCAATCAGCCCCAGCATTTT	CASTLTGGNQPQHF
-	TRBV12-3/TRBV12-4	15	many	TRBJ2-7	TGTGCCAGCAGTTTGGGCGGTAGCATTCCCTACGAGCAGTACTTC	CASSLGGSIPYEQYF
-	TRBV12-2	16	-	TRBJ2-5	TGTGCAAGTCGCTTAGGAAAAGGGAGGAAAGTAGAGACCCAGTACTTC	CASRLGKGRKVETQYF